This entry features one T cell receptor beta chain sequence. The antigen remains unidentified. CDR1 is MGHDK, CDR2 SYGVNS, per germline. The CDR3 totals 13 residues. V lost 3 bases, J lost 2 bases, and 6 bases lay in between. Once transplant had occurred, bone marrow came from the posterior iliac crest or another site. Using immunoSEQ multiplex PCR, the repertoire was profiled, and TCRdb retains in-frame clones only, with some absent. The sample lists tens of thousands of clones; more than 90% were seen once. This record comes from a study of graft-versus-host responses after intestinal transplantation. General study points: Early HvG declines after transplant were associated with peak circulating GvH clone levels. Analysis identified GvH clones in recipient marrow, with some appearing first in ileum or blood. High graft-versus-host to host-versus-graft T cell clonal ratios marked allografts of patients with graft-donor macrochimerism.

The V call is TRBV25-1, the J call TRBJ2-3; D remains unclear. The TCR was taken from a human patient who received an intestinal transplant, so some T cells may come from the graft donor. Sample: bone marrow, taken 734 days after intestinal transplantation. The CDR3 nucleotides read TGTGCCAGCAGTGATCCTGTCACAGATACGCAGTATTTT. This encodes CASSDPVTDTQYF.